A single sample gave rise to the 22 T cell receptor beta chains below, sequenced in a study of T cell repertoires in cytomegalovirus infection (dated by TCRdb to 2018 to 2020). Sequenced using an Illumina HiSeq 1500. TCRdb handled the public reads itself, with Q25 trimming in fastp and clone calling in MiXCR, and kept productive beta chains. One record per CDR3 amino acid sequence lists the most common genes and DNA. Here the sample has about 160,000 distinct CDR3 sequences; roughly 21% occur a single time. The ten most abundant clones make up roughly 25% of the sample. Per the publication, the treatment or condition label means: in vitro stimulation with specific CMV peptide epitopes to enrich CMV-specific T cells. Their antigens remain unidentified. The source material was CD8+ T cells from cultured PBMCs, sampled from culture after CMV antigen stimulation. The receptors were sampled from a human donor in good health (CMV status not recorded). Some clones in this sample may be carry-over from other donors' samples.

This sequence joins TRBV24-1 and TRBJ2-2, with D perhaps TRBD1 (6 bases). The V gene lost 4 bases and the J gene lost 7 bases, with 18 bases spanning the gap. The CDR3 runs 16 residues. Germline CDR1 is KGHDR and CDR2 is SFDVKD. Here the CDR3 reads CATSDPDSGVRGELFF. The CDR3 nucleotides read TGTGCCACCAGTGACCCCGACTCAGGGGTTCGCGGGGAGCTGTTTTTT.

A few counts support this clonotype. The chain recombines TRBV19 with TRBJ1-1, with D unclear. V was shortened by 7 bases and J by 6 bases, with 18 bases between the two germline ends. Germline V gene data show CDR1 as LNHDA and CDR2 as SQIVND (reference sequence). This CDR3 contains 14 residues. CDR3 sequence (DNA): TGTGCCAGTACCCTACGTGGGGAGTTCCCTGAAGCTTTCTTT. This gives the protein CASTLRGEFPEAFF.

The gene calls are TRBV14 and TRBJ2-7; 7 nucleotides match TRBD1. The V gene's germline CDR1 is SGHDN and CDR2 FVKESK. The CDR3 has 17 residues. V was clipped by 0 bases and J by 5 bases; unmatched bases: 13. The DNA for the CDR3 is TGTGCCAGCAGCCAAGATTCCCCCGACAGGGATCCCCACGAGCAGTACTTC. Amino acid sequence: CASSQDSPDRDPHEQYF.

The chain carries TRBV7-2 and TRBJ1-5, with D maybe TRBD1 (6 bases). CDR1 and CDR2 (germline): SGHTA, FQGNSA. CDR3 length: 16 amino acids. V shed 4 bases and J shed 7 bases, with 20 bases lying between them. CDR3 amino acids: CASSSGSQGGGQPQHF. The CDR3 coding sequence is TGTGCCAGCAGCTCTGGGTCTCAAGGCGGGGGCCAGCCCCAGCATTTT.

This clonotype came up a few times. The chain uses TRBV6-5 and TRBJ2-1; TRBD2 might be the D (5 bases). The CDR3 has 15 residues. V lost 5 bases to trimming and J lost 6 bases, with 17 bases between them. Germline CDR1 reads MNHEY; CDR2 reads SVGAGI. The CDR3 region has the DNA TGTGCCAGCAGTCCCGAGCAGCGGACCCTCAATGAGCAGTTCTTC. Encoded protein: CASSPEQRTLNEQFF.

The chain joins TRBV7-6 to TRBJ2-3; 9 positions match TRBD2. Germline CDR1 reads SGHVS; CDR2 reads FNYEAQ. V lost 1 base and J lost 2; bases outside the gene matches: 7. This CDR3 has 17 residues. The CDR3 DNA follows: TGTGCCAGCAGCTTAGAGTCTAGCGGGGAAATCACAGATACGCAGTATTTT. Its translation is CASSLESSGEITDTQYF. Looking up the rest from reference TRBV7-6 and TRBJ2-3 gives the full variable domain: GAGVSQSPRYKVTKRGQDVALRCDPISGHVSLYWYRQALGQGPEFLTYFNYEAQQDKSGLPNDRFSAERPEGSISTLTIQRTEQRDSAMYRCASSLESSGEITDTQYFGPGTRLTVL.

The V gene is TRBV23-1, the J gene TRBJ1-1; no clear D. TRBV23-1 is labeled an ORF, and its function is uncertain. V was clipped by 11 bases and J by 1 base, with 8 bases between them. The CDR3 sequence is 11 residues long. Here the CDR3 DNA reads TGCGCCCGCTGGGGGAACACTGAAGCTTTCTTT. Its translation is CARWGNTEAFF.

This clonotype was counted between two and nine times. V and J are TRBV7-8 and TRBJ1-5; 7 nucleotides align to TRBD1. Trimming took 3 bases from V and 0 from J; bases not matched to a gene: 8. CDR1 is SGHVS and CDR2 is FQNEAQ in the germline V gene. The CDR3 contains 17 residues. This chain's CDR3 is CASSFHWDSSSNQPQHF. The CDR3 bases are TGTGCCAGCAGCTTCCATTGGGACAGCTCTAGCAATCAGCCCCAGCATTTT.

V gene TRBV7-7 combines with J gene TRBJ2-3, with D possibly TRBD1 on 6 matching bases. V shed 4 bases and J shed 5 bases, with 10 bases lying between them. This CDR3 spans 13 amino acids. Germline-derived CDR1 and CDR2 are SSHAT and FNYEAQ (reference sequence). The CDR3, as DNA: TGTGCCAGCAGCTCGCGAGGGGGAGATACGCAGTATTTT. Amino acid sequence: CASSSRGGDTQYF.

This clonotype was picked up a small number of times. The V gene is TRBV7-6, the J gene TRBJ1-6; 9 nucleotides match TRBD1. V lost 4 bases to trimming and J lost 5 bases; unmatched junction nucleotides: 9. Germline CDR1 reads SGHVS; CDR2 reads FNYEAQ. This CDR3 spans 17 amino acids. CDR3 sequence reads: CASSSIPGTGNNSPLHF. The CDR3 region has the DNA TGTGCCAGCAGCTCTATTCCCGGGACAGGGAATAATTCACCCCTCCACTTT.

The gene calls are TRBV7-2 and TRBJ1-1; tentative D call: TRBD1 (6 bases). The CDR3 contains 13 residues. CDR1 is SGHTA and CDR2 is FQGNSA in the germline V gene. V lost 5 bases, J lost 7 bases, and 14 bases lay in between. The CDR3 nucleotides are TGTGCCAGCAGCCTAACAGGGAGTGGTGAAGCTTTCTTT. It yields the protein CASSLTGSGEAFF.

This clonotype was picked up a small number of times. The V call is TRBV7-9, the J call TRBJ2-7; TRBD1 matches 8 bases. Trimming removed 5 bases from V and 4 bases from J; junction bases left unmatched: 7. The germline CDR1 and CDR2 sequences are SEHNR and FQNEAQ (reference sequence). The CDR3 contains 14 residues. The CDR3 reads CASSSRTGSYEQYF. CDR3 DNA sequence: TGTGCCAGCAGCAGTCGGACAGGGTCTTACGAGCAGTACTTC.

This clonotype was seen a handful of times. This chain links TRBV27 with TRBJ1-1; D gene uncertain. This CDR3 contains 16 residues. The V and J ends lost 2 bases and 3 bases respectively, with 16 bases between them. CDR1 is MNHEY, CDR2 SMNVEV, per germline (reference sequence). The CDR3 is CASSLGDGSGHTEAFF. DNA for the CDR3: TGTGCCAGCAGTTTAGGGGATGGGTCGGGTCACACTGAAGCTTTCTTT.

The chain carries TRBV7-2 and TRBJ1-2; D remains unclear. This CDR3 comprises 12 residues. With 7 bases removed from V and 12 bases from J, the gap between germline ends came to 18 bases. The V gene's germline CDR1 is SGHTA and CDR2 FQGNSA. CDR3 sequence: CASTPIGRRNTF. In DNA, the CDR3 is TGTGCCAGCACTCCCATAGGGAGGAGGAACACCTTC.

The CDR3 protein is CASSLRDRSSYNSPLHF. CDR3 nucleotide sequence: TGCGCCAGCAGCTTAAGGGACAGGAGCTCCTATAATTCACCCCTCCACTTT. V is TRBV5-1 and J is TRBJ1-6, with 8 positions matching TRBD1. This CDR3 has 17 residues. V shed 2 bases, J shed 0 bases, and the junction held 4 bases outside the gene matches. In germline, CDR1 is SGHRS, CDR2 YFSETQ. Combining the CDR3 with reference TRBV5-1 and TRBJ1-6 gives the whole variable domain KAGVTQTPRYLIKTRGQQVTLSCSPISGHRSVSWYQQTPGQGLQFLFEYFSETQRNKGNFPGRFSGRQFSNSRSEMNVSTLELGDSALYLCASSLRDRSSYNSPLHFGNGTRLTVT.

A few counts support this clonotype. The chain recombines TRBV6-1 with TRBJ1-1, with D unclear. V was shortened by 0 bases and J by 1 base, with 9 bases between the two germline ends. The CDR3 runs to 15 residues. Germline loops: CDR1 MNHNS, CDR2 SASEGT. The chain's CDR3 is CASSEALGRNTEAFF. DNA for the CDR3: TGTGCCAGCAGTGAAGCGCTAGGGCGGAACACTGAAGCTTTCTTT.

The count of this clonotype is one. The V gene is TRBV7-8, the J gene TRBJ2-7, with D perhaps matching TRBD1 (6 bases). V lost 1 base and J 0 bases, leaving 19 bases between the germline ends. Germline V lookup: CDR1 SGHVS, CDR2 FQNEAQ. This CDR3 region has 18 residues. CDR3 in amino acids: CASSLGITGFRGSYEQYF. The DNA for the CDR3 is TGTGCCAGCAGCTTAGGAATTACAGGGTTCCGGGGCTCCTACGAGCAGTACTTC.

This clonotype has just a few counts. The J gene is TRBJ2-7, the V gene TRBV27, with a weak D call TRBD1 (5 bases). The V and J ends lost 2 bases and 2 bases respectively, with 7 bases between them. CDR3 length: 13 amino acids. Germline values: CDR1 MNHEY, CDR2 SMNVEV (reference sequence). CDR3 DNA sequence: TGTGCCAGCAGTTTAGACAGTGCCTACGAGCAGTACTTC. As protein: CASSLDSAYEQYF.

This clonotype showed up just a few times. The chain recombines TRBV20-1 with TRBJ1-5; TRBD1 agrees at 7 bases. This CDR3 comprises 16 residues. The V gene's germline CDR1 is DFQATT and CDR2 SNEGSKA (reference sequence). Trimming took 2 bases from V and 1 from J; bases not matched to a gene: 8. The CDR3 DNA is TGCAGTGCTAGACCTAGACAGGGAGGGAGCAATCAGCCCCAGCATTTT. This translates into CSARPRQGGSNQPQHF.

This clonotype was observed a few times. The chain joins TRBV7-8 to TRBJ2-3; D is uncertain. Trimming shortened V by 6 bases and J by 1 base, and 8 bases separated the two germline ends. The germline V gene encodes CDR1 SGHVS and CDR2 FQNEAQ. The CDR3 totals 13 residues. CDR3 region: CASSGSGTDTQYF. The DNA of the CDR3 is TGTGCCAGCAGTGGCAGTGGCACAGATACGCAGTATTTT. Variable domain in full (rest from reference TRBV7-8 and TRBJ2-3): GAGVSQSPRYKVAKRGQDVALRCDPISGHVSLFWYQQALGQGPEFLTYFQNEAQLDKSGLPSDRFFAERPEGSVSTLKIQRTQQEDSAVYLCASSGSGTDTQYFGPGTRLTVL.

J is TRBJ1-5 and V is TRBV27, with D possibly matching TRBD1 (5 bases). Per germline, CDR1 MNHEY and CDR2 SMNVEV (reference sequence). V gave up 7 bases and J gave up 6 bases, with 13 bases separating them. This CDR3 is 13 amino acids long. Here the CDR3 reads CASTGGWGQPQHF. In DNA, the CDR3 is TGTGCCAGCACGGGGGGATGGGGTCAGCCCCAGCATTTT.

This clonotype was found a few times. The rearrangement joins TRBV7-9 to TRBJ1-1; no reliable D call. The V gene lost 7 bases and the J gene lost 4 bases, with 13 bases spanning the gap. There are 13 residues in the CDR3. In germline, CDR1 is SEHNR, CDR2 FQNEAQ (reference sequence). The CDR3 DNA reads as TGTGCCAGCACCCCTCTCCCCAGCACTGAAGCTTTCTTT. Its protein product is CASTPLPSTEAFF.